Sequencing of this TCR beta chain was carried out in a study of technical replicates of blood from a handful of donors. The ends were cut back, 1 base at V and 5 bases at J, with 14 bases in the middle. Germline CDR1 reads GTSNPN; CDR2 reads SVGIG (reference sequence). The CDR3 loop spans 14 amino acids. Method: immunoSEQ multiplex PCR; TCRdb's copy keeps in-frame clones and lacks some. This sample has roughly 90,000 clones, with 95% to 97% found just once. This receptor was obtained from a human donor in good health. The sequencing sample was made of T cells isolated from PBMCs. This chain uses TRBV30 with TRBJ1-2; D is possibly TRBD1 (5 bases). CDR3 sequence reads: CAWSAGQNWYGYTF. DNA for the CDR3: TGTGCCTGGAGTGCCGGACAAAACTGGTATGGCTACACCTTC. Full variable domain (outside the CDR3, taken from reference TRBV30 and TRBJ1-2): SQTIHQWPATLVQPVGSPLSLECTVEGTSNPNLYWYRQAAGRGLQLLFYSVGIGQISSEVPQNLSASRPQDRQFILSSKKLLLSDSGFYLCAWSAGQNWYGYTFGSGTRLTVV.